These 21 T cell receptor beta chains were sequenced from one sample in a study of cytomegalovirus exposure and HLA in healthy donors. With 60 Vbeta and 13 Jbeta primers, the PCR was carried out. This table comes from immunoSEQ multiplex PCR, and its TCRdb copy is limited to in-frame clones, with some not included. The sample has 95,000 to 150,000 clones, about three quarters seen once. The specimen sequenced was PBMCs. The source of these receptors is a man aged 55-75 years in good health and CMV-seropositive.

CDR3 loop: CASSGERRSTADTQYF. The CDR3, as DNA: TGTGCCAGCAGTGGAGAAAGGAGATCTACCGCAGATACGCAGTATTTT. This chain uses TRBV6-1 with TRBJ2-3, with unresolved D. The CDR3 consists of 16 residues. The germline V gene encodes CDR1 MNHNS and CDR2 SASEGT. The ends were cut back, 4 bases at V and 4 bases at J, with 18 bases in the middle.

The V call is TRBV12-5, the J call TRBJ2-2, with D unresolved. Trimming shortened V by 3 bases and J by 2 bases, and 7 bases separated the two germline ends. The CDR3 length is 14 residues. Germline lookup yields CDR1 LGHNT and CDR2 FRNRAP. This chain's CDR3 is CASGFNTNTGELFF. CDR3 bases: TGTGCTAGTGGTTTCAATACTAACACCGGGGAGCTGTTTTTT.

This rearrangement joins TRBV5-1 to TRBJ1-6; 7 bases agree with TRBD1. The CDR3 is 15 amino acids. The germline V gene has CDR1 SGHRS and CDR2 YFSETQ. The junction had 4 bases not matched to a gene; V was cut back by 0 bases and J by 7 bases. DNA of the CDR3: TGCGCCAGCAGCTTGGAGGGACAGACAAATTCACCCCTCCACTTT. It translates to CASSLEGQTNSPLHF.

The CDR3 DNA sequence: TGTGCCAGCAGCCCCCGACAGACCATTAGCACAGATACGCAGTATTTT. Amino acids: CASSPRQTISTDTQYF. The rearrangement uses TRBV14 and TRBJ2-3, with D possibly TRBD1 on 5 matching bases. This CDR3 region has 16 residues. In germline, CDR1 is SGHDN, CDR2 FVKESK. V was pared by 4 bases and J by 0 bases, with 14 bases between.

The chain links TRBV7-8 to TRBJ2-6; 9 bases are a match to TRBD1. The germline V gene has CDR1 SGHVS and CDR2 FQNEAQ. CDR3 length equals 16 residues. The J segment lost 4 bases and the V segment lost 5 bases, leaving 6 bases of the junction unmatched. In DNA form, the CDR3 reads TGTGCCAGCAGCGGGTACAGGGGGCCAGGGGCCAACGTCCTGACTTTC. Residues: CASSGYRGPGANVLTF.

This clone was seen once. The V gene is TRBV5-5, the J gene TRBJ1-4, with TRBD1 matching 10 bases. This CDR3 contains 15 residues. Germline CDR1 reads SGHKS; CDR2 reads YYEKEE (reference sequence). V trimming: 5 bases; J trimming: 8 bases; junction bases outside the gene matches: 9. As DNA, the CDR3 is TGTGCCAGCAGTAAACCGGGACAGGGGTGGGAAAAACTGTTTTTT. Translating it yields CASSKPGQGWEKLFF.

The chain has TRBV30 and TRBJ2-3, with 11 bases aligning to TRBD2. V shed 4 bases and J 5 bases; nucleotides not matched to a gene: 17. In germline, CDR1 is GTSNPN, CDR2 SVGIG (reference sequence). The CDR3 is 18 residues long. The CDR3 DNA is TGTGCCTGGATTAGCGGGAGGGCCGGGGGGTTCGGGGTAGATACGCAGTATTTT. This encodes CAWISGRAGGFGVDTQYF.

This clone was seen more than once but under ten times. This chain connects TRBV4-1 to TRBJ2-1, with 14 bases that match TRBD2. The ends lost 2 bases at V and 7 bases at J; junction bases unmatched: 10. The CDR3 has 18 amino acids. Germline CDR1 and CDR2: MGHRA and YSYEKL. The CDR3 spells CASSQLIGTSGRMNEQFF. CDR3 in DNA: TGCGCCAGCAGCCAATTAATCGGGACTAGCGGGAGAATGAATGAGCAGTTCTTC.

This clone was picked up one time. The CDR3 nucleotides are TGTGCCAGCAGCTTGGCCCAGGGGACTGGAAACACCATATATTTT. It translates to CASSLAQGTGNTIYF. V gene TRBV5-6 combines with J gene TRBJ1-3; D is possibly TRBD1 (6 bases). Per germline, CDR1 SGHDT and CDR2 YYEEEE. Between the trimmed V and J ends, which lost 0 bases and 2 bases, there was a span of 9 bases. The CDR3 contains 15 residues. Full variable domain (remainder filled in from reference TRBV5-6 and TRBJ1-3): DAGVTQSPTHLIKTRGQQVTLRCSPKSGHDTVSWYQQALGQGPQFIFQYYEEEERQRGNFPDRFSGHQFPNYSSELNVNALLLGDSALYLCASSLAQGTGNTIYFGEGSWLTVV.

The chain uses TRBV6-5 and TRBJ1-5, with D possibly TRBD1 on 6 matching bases. Trimming cost V 7 bases and J 4 bases, with 11 bases left between them. Germline values: CDR1 MNHEY, CDR2 SVGAGI. CDR3 length: 13 amino acids. This CDR3 is CASNPGVNQPQHF. The CDR3 nucleotides are TGTGCCAGCAATCCAGGGGTGAATCAGCCCCAGCATTTT.

V and J are TRBV18 and TRBJ2-3, with D maybe TRBD1 (5 bases). CDR1 and CDR2 from the germline V gene are KGHSH and LQKENI. The CDR3 loop spans 15 amino acids. V lost 5 bases, J lost 0 bases, and 12 bases lay in between. The CDR3 here is CASSAGFRSTDTQYF. The DNA of the CDR3 is TGTGCCAGCTCAGCAGGGTTTCGGAGCACAGATACGCAGTATTTT.

This clone was detected a few times. V and J are TRBV7-2 and TRBJ2-7; 9 nucleotides match TRBD2. The CDR3 runs to 15 residues. J lost 2 bases, V lost 5 bases, and 7 bases had no gene match. Germline V gene data show CDR1 as SGHTA and CDR2 as FQGNSA. The CDR3 region is CASSGRLADAYEQYF. CDR3 nucleotide sequence: TGTGCCAGCAGCGGGCGACTAGCGGATGCCTACGAGCAGTACTTC. The entire variable domain, with the rest obtained from reference TRBV7-2 and TRBJ2-7, is as follows: GAGVSQSPSNKVTEKGKDVELRCDPISGHTALYWYRQSLGQGLEFLIYFQGNSAPDKSGLPSDRFSAERTGGSVSTLTIQRTQQEDSAVYLCASSGRLADAYEQYFGPGTRLTVT.

This sequence joins TRBV13 and TRBJ2-2; 9 nucleotides line up with TRBD2. The germline V gene has CDR1 PRHDT and CDR2 FYEKMQ (reference sequence). Germline trimming cut 4 bases from V and 6 bases from J; bases unmatched to any gene: 12. The CDR3 sequence is 17 residues long. CDR3 protein: CASSSRGRGALAGELFF. The CDR3, as DNA: TGTGCCAGCAGCTCGCGCGGGAGGGGCGCGTTGGCCGGGGAGCTGTTTTTT.

The CDR3 DNA sequence: TGCGCCAGCAGCTCCGGACAGCCCGACTGGGGTGAAAAACTGTTTTTT. It encodes CASSSGQPDWGEKLFF. This chain links TRBV5-1 with TRBJ1-4, with a possible D match to TRBD1 (6 bases). Looked up from germline, CDR1 is SGHRS and CDR2 is YFSETQ. The CDR3 is 16 amino acids. The V and J ends lost 3 bases and 7 bases respectively, with 19 bases between them.

V usage is TRBV27 and J usage is TRBJ2-5; tentative D call: TRBD1 (6 bases). The length of the CDR3 is 15 residues. CDR1 is MNHEY, CDR2 SMNVEV, per germline (reference sequence). Trimming shortened V by 6 bases and J by 6 bases, and 20 bases separated the two germline ends. For the CDR3, the DNA is TGTGCCAGCAGGGTAAACAGGGAAGGAGGAAAGACCCAGTACTTC. This translates into CASRVNREGGKTQYF.

This chain links TRBV7-7 with TRBJ2-7; 8 bases are a match to TRBD2. CDR1 is SSHAT, CDR2 FNYEAQ, per germline (reference sequence). The J segment lost 1 base and the V segment lost 5 bases, leaving 4 bases of the junction unmatched. This CDR3 has 14 residues. CDR3 sequence (DNA): TGTGCCAGCAGCCCGGGGGGGTCGTCCTACGAGCAGTACTTC. It encodes CASSPGGSSYEQYF.

This chain uses TRBV6-6 with TRBJ1-2; possible D gene TRBD1, 6 bases. This CDR3 contains 15 residues. The V gene lost 2 bases and the J gene lost 4 bases, with 14 bases spanning the gap. Germline V lookup: CDR1 MNHNY, CDR2 SVGAGI (reference sequence). CDR3 sequence: CASSYGQGSAYGYTF. CDR3 in DNA: TGTGCCAGCAGTTACGGTCAGGGGAGCGCCTATGGCTACACCTTC.

This chain joins TRBV5-8 and TRBJ1-1; D may be TRBD1 (5 bases). With 4 bases removed from V and 10 bases from J, the gap between germline ends came to 11 bases. The germline V gene has CDR1 SGHTS and CDR2 YDEGEE. The CDR3 loop spans 11 amino acids. The CDR3 nucleotides are TGTGCCAGCAGCCCGACAGCTGGAGCTTTCTTT. This sequence encodes CASSPTAGAFF.

The rearrangement uses TRBV7-9 and TRBJ1-1; TRBD1 might be the D (6 bases). The CDR3 sequence is 14 residues long. CDR1 and CDR2 from the germline V gene are SEHNR and FQNEAQ (reference sequence). V lost 2 bases, J lost 5 bases, and 12 bases lay in between. In nucleotides, the CDR3 is TGTGCCAGCAGCTTAAGAGGGGGAGGGACTGAAGCTTTCTTT. Amino acids: CASSLRGGGTEAFF.

As DNA, the CDR3 is TGTGCCAGCAGTGGGAGGACCGGGACAGACAATCAGCCCCAGCATTTT. Translated: CASSGRTGTDNQPQHF. V usage is TRBV25-1 and J usage is TRBJ1-5; TRBD1 agrees at 7 bases. With V trimmed by 4 bases and J by 3 bases, 9 bases remained unmatched. This CDR3 is 16 amino acids long. Looked up from germline, CDR1 is MGHDK and CDR2 is SYGVNS.

The rearrangement uses TRBV5-1 and TRBJ2-3; 11 bases are a match to TRBD2. The CDR3 spans 15 residues. The ends lost 4 bases at V and 6 bases at J; junction bases unmatched: 7. Per germline, CDR1 SGHRS and CDR2 YFSETQ. The CDR3 loop reads CASSVSGRAGDTQYF. For the CDR3, the DNA is TGCGCCAGCAGCGTTAGCGGGAGGGCCGGGGATACGCAGTATTTT.